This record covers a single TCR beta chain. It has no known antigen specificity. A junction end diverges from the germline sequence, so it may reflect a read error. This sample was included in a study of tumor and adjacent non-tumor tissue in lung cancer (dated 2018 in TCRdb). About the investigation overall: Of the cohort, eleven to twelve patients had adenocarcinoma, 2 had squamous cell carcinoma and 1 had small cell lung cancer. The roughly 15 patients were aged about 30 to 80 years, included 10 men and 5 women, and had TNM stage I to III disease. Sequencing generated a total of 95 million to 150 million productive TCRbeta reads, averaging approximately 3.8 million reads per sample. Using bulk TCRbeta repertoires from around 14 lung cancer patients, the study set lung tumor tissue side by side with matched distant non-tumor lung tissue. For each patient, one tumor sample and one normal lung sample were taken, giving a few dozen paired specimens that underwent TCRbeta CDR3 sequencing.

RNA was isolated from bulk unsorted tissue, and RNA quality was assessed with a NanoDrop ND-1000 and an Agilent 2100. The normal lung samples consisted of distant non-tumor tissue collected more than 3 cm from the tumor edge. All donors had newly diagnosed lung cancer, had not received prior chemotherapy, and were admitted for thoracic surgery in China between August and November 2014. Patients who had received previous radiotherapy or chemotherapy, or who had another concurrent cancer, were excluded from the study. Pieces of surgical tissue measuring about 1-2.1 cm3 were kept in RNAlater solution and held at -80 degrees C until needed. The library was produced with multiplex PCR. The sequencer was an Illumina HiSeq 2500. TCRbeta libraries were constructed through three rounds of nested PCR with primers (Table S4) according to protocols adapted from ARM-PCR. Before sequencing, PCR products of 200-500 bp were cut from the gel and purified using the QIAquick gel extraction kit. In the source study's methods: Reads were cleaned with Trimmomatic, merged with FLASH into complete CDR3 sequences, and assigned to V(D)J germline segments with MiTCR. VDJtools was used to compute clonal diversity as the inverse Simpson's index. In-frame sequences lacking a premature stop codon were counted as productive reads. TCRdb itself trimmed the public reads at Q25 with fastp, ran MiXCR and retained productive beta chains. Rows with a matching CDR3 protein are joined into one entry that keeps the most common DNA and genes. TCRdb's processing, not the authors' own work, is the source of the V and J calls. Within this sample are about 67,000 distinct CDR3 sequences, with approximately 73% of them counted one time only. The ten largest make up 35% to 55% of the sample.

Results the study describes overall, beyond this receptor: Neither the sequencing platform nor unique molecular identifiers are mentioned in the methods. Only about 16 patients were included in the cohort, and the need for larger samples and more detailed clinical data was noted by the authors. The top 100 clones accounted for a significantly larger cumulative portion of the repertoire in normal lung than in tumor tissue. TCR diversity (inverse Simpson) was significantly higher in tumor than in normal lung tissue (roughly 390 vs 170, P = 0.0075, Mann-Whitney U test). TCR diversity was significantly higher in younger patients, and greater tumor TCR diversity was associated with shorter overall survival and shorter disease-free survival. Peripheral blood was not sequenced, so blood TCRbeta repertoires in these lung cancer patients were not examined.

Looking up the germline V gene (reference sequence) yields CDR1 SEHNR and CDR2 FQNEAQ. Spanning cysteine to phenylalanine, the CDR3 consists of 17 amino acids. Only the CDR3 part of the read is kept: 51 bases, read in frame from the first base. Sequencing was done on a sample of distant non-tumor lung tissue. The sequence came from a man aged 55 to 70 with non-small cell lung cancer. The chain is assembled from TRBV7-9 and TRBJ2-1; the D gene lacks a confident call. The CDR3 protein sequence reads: CASSLAGKRASYKEQSF. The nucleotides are TGTGCCAGCAGCTTAGCGGGGAAAAGAGCCTCCTACAAAGAGCAGTCCTTC.